The 18 T cell receptor beta chains below were found in one sample sequenced in a study of cytomegalovirus exposure and HLA in healthy donors. The study ran its PCR with 60 Vbeta and 13 Jbeta primers. Using immunoSEQ multiplex PCR, the repertoire was profiled, and TCRdb retains in-frame clones only, with some absent. The sample has approximately 170,000 clones; more than 70% are singletons. Sequencing was done on a sample of PBMCs. Receptors were obtained from a woman aged 45-60 years in good health and CMV-seropositive.

The CDR3 DNA follows: TGTGCCAGCAGCTTAAATTCTAATCAGCCCCAGCATTTT. Protein: CASSLNSNQPQHF. The chain combines TRBV7-2 with TRBJ1-5; D unclear. The CDR3 is 13 residues long. Germline-derived CDR1 and CDR2 are SGHTA and FQGNSA. Trimming cost V 2 bases and J 4 bases, with 6 bases left between them.

This chain links TRBV4-1 with TRBJ2-5, with 11 bases aligning to TRBD2. The CDR3 is 15 amino acids. V gave up 4 bases and J gave up 3 bases; unmatched junction bases: 4. CDR1 is MGHRA and CDR2 is YSYEKL in the germline V gene. CDR3 nucleotides: TGCGCCAGCAGCCTTGGGACTAGCGGAAAAGAGACCCAGTACTTC. Residues: CASSLGTSGKETQYF.

Comments on this clone: A read error may account for a junction end that differs from germline. V usage is TRBV7-9 and J usage is TRBJ1-2, with D tentatively TRBD1 (5 bases). The length of the CDR3 is 10 residues. Germline assignment: CDR1 SEHNR and CDR2 FQNEAQ (reference sequence). CDR3 DNA: TGTTCCAGCAGACCCAGGGAAGTCACCTTC. This sequence encodes CSSRPREVTF.

The chain combines TRBV14 with TRBJ2-5; 12 bases map to TRBD2. Trimming removed 4 bases from V and 1 base from J; junction bases left unmatched: 4. Germline assignment: CDR1 SGHDN and CDR2 FVKESK. This CDR3 spans 16 amino acids. The CDR3 bases are TGTGCCAGCAGCCCGCGACTAGCGGGGGTCCAAGAGACCCAGTACTTC. Residues: CASSPRLAGVQETQYF.

The CDR3 nucleotides read TGCGCCAGCAGCTTAGGACAGAACTCCTACAATGAGCAGTTCTTC. It encodes CASSLGQNSYNEQFF. The V gene is TRBV5-1, the J gene TRBJ2-1; tentative D call: TRBD1 (6 bases). The CDR3 length is 15 residues. The germline V and J ends were trimmed by 2 bases and 0 bases, with 9 bases remaining between them. CDR1 and CDR2 from the germline V gene are SGHRS and YFSETQ. Complete variable domain (other parts from reference TRBV5-1 and TRBJ2-1): KAGVTQTPRYLIKTRGQQVTLSCSPISGHRSVSWYQQTPGQGLQFLFEYFSETQRNKGNFPGRFSGRQFSNSRSEMNVSTLELGDSALYLCASSLGQNSYNEQFFGPGTRLTVL.

This chain uses TRBV27 with TRBJ2-7, with a possible D match to TRBD2 (5 bases). Trimming cost V 2 bases and J 2 bases, with 16 bases left between them. CDR3 size: 16 residues. From germline, CDR1 is MNHEY and CDR2 SMNVEV (reference sequence). CDR3 DNA sequence: TGTGCCAGCAGTTTAATATCGTCTAGCCCCACCTACGAGCAGTACTTC. This codes for CASSLISSSPTYEQYF.

The V call is TRBV28, the J call TRBJ1-2; TRBD1 matches at 7 bases. CDR1 MDHEN and CDR2 SYDVKM come from the germline V gene. CDR3 length: 13 residues. The trim removed 2 bases at V and 4 bases at J, leaving 1 base unmatched. Written as DNA, the CDR3 is TGTGCCAGCAGTTTAGACAGGGCCTATGGCTACACCTTC. It specifies CASSLDRAYGYTF.

V usage is TRBV6-5 and J usage is TRBJ2-1; no definite D call. The CDR3 length is 13 residues. Germline CDR1 reads MNHEY; CDR2 reads SVGAGI. Trimming took 0 bases from V and 7 from J, leaving 7 bases between them. The CDR3 DNA follows: TGTGCCAGCAGTTACTCGCTCGAGAATGAGCAGTTCTTC. Translated, it gives CASSYSLENEQFF.

This chain connects TRBV28 to TRBJ2-4, with 7 bases lining up with TRBD2. V shed 5 bases and J 7 bases; nucleotides not matched to a gene: 8. The CDR3 length is 14 residues. Germline V lookup: CDR1 MDHEN, CDR2 SYDVKM. CDR3 residues: CASSPSGSGNIQYF. CDR3 DNA sequence: TGTGCCAGCAGTCCTTCCGGTAGCGGGAACATTCAGTACTTC.

The chain carries TRBV4-1 and TRBJ1-1; D is ambiguous. The V gene lost 5 bases and the J gene lost 3 bases, with 16 bases spanning the gap. Germline CDR1 reads MGHRA; CDR2 reads YSYEKL. The CDR3 is made up of 15 amino acids. The CDR3 region has the DNA TGCGCCAGCAGCGCAGGCTATCGGGGTGACACTGAAGCTTTCTTT. It encodes CASSAGYRGDTEAFF.

V and J are TRBV28 and TRBJ1-1, with TRBD1 as a possible D gene (5 bases). CDR3 length equals 15 residues. The germline V gene encodes CDR1 MDHEN and CDR2 SYDVKM. Trimming removed 5 bases at V and 3 bases at J, with 16 bases between. The CDR3 loop is CASSPPQGADTEAFF. CDR3 nucleotides: TGTGCCAGCAGTCCCCCCCAAGGGGCGGACACTGAAGCTTTCTTT. Full variable domain (missing parts from reference TRBV28 and TRBJ1-1): DVKVTQSSRYLVKRTGEKVFLECVQDMDHENMFWYRQDPGLGLRLIYFSYDVKMKEKGDIPEGYSVSREKKERFSLILESASTNQTSMYLCASSPPQGADTEAFFGQGTRLTVV.

This chain links TRBV7-2 with TRBJ2-4, with 7 bases fitting TRBD1. CDR1 SGHTA and CDR2 FQGNSA come from the germline V gene. The CDR3 is 16 amino acids. Germline trimming cut 2 bases from V and 6 bases from J; bases unmatched to any gene: 10. CDR3 nucleotide sequence: TGTGCCAGCAGCTTATTCGGACAGGAGGCCGGAAACATTCAGTACTTC. Encoded protein: CASSLFGQEAGNIQYF.

The V gene is TRBV29-1, the J gene TRBJ2-3; 10 bases fit TRBD2. This CDR3 has 14 residues. Germline V gene data show CDR1 as SQVTM and CDR2 as ANQGSEA. Losses at the gene ends were 3 bases for V and 6 bases for J; bases not matched to a gene: 6. The DNA for the CDR3 is TGCAGCGTTGAGATGAGCGGGGGGGCGGATACGCAGTATTTT. This codes for CSVEMSGGADTQYF.

This clone appeared a few times. The chain is built from TRBV19 and TRBJ1-6, with D unclear. This CDR3 comprises 19 residues. V shed 1 base and J shed 0 bases, with 16 bases lying between them. Germline CDR1 reads LNHDA; CDR2 reads SQIVND (reference sequence). CDR3 protein: CASSIAAGPSSSYNSPLHF. CDR3 bases: TGTGCCAGTAGTATAGCGGCAGGCCCGTCAAGCTCCTATAATTCACCCCTCCACTTT. Full variable domain (outside the CDR3, taken from reference TRBV19 and TRBJ1-6): DGGITQSPKYLFRKEGQNVTLSCEQNLNHDAMYWYRQDPGQGLRLIYYSQIVNDFQKGDIAEGYSVSREKKESFPLTVTSAQKNPTAFYLCASSIAAGPSSSYNSPLHFGNGTRLTVT.

Details on this clone: The junction and the germline gene differ at one end; a read error may be behind it. The chain links TRBV7-9 to TRBJ1-4; TRBD1 matches at 9 bases. There are 15 residues in the CDR3. Per germline, CDR1 SEHNR and CDR2 FQNEAQ (reference sequence). CDR3 loop: CSSSPSGQGDEKLFF. The DNA for the CDR3 is TGTTCCAGCAGCCCGTCGGGACAGGGAGATGAAAAACTGTTTTTT.

This chain connects TRBV25-1 to TRBJ2-5, with 7 bases lining up with TRBD1. The closer fit of TRBJ2-7 to the DNA end suggests the J call may be wrong. Germline-derived CDR1 and CDR2 are MGHDK and SYGVNS. The CDR3 covers 15 residues. CDR3 region: CASSDVRGPTYEQYF. Here the CDR3 DNA reads TGTGCCAGCAGCGACGTAAGGGGGCCCACCTACGAGCAGTACTTC.

The genes are TRBV7-2 and TRBJ2-7; D is undetermined. Germline assignment: CDR1 SGHTA and CDR2 FQGNSA. Trimming pared 5 bases from V and 2 bases from J, leaving 10 bases between. This CDR3 has 13 residues. The CDR3 DNA sequence: TGTGCCAGCAGCCTGACTCCCACCTACGAGCAGTACTTC. Protein product: CASSLTPTYEQYF.

V usage is TRBV7-2 and J usage is TRBJ2-5, with 8 bases lining up with TRBD2. J was trimmed by 3 bases and V by 6 bases; bases with no gene match: 3. This CDR3 has 13 amino acids. The germline V gene encodes CDR1 SGHTA and CDR2 FQGNSA. In DNA, the CDR3 is TGTGCCAGCAGACTAGCGGTAAAAGAGACCCAGTACTTC. This encodes CASRLAVKETQYF. Based on the CDR3 plus reference TRBV7-2 and TRBJ2-5, the full variable domain is GAGVSQSPSNKVTEKGKDVELRCDPISGHTALYWYRQSLGQGLEFLIYFQGNSAPDKSGLPSDRFSAERTGGSVSTLTIQRTQQEDSAVYLCASRLAVKETQYFGPGTRLLVL.